Sequencing of this T cell receptor beta chain was carried out in a study of blood T cell repertoires in COVID-19. Trimming cost V 4 bases and J 0 bases; bases outside gene matches: 14. The CDR3 totals 20 residues. Germline values: CDR1 MNHEY, CDR2 SMNVEV (reference sequence). The table came from immunoSEQ multiplex PCR; TCRdb's copy has only in-frame clones and leaves some out. Found here are 150,000 to 200,000 clones, around four fifths of them singletons; the top ten hold roughly a sixth. Living in 24 US areas, the participants were between roughly 18 and 95 years of age. The sample was PBMCs or T cells enriched from blood (not recorded which). V gene TRBV27 combines with J gene TRBJ2-1, with TRBD2 matching 11 bases. The receptor was derived from a woman in her fifties or sixties who had recovered from COVID-19. CDR3 protein: CASSSAGTSGVLSSYNEQFF. In DNA form, the CDR3 reads TGTGCCAGCAGTTCGGCGGGGACTAGCGGCGTCCTGAGCTCCTACAATGAGCAGTTCTTC.